The clone carrying this T cell receptor (beta chain) was picked up many times. Its antigen is not known. There are 12 residues in the CDR3. V was shortened by 6 bases and J by 9 bases, with 15 bases between the two germline ends. Per germline, CDR1 SQVTM and CDR2 ANQGSEA. These data are taken from a study of blood T cells in healthy people across ages. The study recruited healthy Caucasian donors from Russia who were aged about 6 to 90. Study-level results: Per million T cells, TCR beta diversity dropped about linearly as age rose. There were more naive CD4+ cells and higher diversity in long-lived donors than in aged donors.

A second 7 to 11 cycle PCR used barcoded and J-beta primers. A 12-random-nucleotide template-switch adaptor tagged each cDNA molecule. TCRdb independently ran MiXCR on the 5' RACE reads; one entry per CDR3 protein. Of some 1 million distinct CDR3 sequences listed, under 55% are singletons. The chain couples TRBV29-1 to TRBJ2-1; TRBD2 might be the D (5 bases). The sequenced material came from blood. This clonotype was sampled from an older woman in good health. Here the CDR3 DNA reads TGCAGCGTCGCCACTAGTGATCTTGAGCAGTTCTTC. Its translation: CSVATSDLEQFF.